This TCR beta chain emerged from a study of technical replicates of blood from a few donors. This clone was recorded once. Libraries were prepared by immunoSEQ multiplex PCR; TCRdb keeps only in-frame clonotypes and omits some of them. The sample includes just under 100,000 clones, around 95% of them seen just once. The CDR3 has 16 residues. With 1 base removed from V and 4 bases from J, the gap between germline ends came to 16 bases. The germline CDR1 and CDR2 sequences are SGHAT and FQNNGV. The sample consisted of T cells isolated from PBMCs. V usage is TRBV11-2 and J usage is TRBJ1-2, with D unresolved. The sequence derives from a human donor in good health. For the CDR3, the DNA is TGTGCCAGCAGCTTAGCCAGCACGTTTCGCGGCTATGGCTACACCTTC. Translating gives CASSLASTFRGYGYTF.